This T cell receptor beta chain was identified in a study of blood T cells in healthy people across ages. Germline lookup yields CDR1 ENHRY and CDR2 SYGVKD. This CDR3 region has 14 residues. V gave up 6 bases and J gave up 0 bases, with 9 bases separating them. A word on this clonotype: Antigen specificity is unknown.

Study-wide results and caveats: From one million sequenced T cells, diversity estimates were lower bounds.

It was with a sample-barcoded 5' primer and a J-beta primer mix that a second PCR of about 6 to 12 cycles was run. TCRdb ran MiXCR on the 5' RACE reads and lists one entry per CDR3 protein. The sample has about 680,000 distinct CDR3 sequences, roughly 50% seen once. The sample consisted of blood. This clonotype was obtained from a woman in her fifties or sixties in good health. The chain employs TRBV10-3 and TRBJ2-1; possibly TRBD1 for D (6 bases). CDR3 in DNA: TGTGCCATCAGCCCGGACAGCTCCTACAATGAGCAGTTCTTC. It yields the protein CAISPDSSYNEQFF.